These 10 T cell receptor beta chains came from one sample sequenced in a study of shared clonotypes between healthy human individuals. Only CD45RO-negative cells positively selected for CCR7 counted as naive CD8 cells, so terminally differentiated effector memory CD45RA+ cells were excluded. TCRdb's table, derived via immunoSEQ multiplex PCR, lists solely in-frame clones and lacks some. Of about 680,000 clones in the sample, about 91% are singletons; the top ten hold approximately 22%. Sequencing was performed on naive CD8+ T cells sorted from blood. These receptors were collected from a young man in good health.

This chain connects TRBV21-1 to TRBJ2-1; the table's TRBD2 call for D was not verified on the DNA. TRBV21-1 is shown as a pseudogene. CDR3 length: 17 amino acids. The CDR3 bases are TGTGCCAGCAGACGTGGGTTAGCACACCATTCCGACAATGAGCAGTTCTTC. The encoded protein is CASRRGLAHHSDNEQFF.

The chain carries TRBV7-6 and TRBJ1-2; no reliable D call. In germline, CDR1 is SGHVS, CDR2 FNYEAQ. Trimming took off 1 base at V and 3 bases at J, with 9 bases between the two ends. The CDR3 is 14 residues long. The CDR3 loop reads CASSLGGRDYGYTF. In DNA form, the CDR3 reads TGTGCCAGCAGCTTAGGCGGCAGAGACTATGGCTACACCTTC.

The V and J genes are TRBV10-2 and TRBJ2-5; 11 bases agree with TRBD2. V was pared by 3 bases and J by 6 bases, with 3 bases of the junction left unmatched. The CDR3 has 14 residues. CDR1 is WSHSY and CDR2 is SAAADI in the germline V gene. The CDR3 coding sequence is TGCGCCAGCAGTGATACTAGCGGGAGACAGACCCAGTACTTC. Translation: CASSDTSGRQTQYF.

This chain joins TRBV5-1 and TRBJ2-7; D remains unclear. The CDR3 sequence is 14 residues long. Trimming took off 1 base at V and 6 bases at J, with 14 bases between the two ends. The germline gives CDR1 SGHRS, CDR2 YFSETQ. This CDR3 reads CASSLRRAGAEQYF. The CDR3 bases are TGCGCCAGCAGCTTGAGAAGGGCCGGCGCCGAGCAGTACTTC.

The rearrangement links TRBV4-3 to TRBJ2-7, with TRBD1 identical over 9 bases. CDR3 length equals 15 residues. Trimming removed 0 bases from V and 6 bases from J; junction bases left unmatched: 6. In germline, CDR1 is LGHNA, CDR2 YSLEER. The CDR3 here is CASSQDRDRAGEQYF. The CDR3 DNA follows: TGCGCCAGCAGCCAAGATCGGGACAGGGCCGGCGAGCAGTACTTC.

J is TRBJ2-4 and V is TRBV6-4; the D gene could be TRBD1 or TRBD2 (5 bases each). Trimming left V 6 bases short and J 8 bases short, with 23 bases between. There are 16 residues in the CDR3. CDR1 and CDR2 from the germline V gene are MRHNA and SNTAGT. CDR3 DNA sequence: TGTGCCAGCAGCTCGGACTCTGGGGCGCAAAGGTACATTCAGTACTTC. Translating gives CASSSDSGAQRYIQYF.

The chain employs TRBV4-3 and TRBJ2-1, with 9 nucleotides matching TRBD2. Germline CDR1 LGHNA, CDR2 YSLEER. CDR3 size: 15 residues. J lost 4 bases, V lost 5 bases, and 6 bases had no gene match. The CDR3 protein is CASSTSGGLYNEQFF. For the CDR3, the DNA is TGCGCCAGCAGCACAAGCGGGGGGCTTTACAATGAGCAGTTCTTC.

This chain connects TRBV5-4 to TRBJ1-1; the match to TRBD1 covers 9 bases. The CDR3 contains 18 residues. CDR1 SGHNT and CDR2 YYREEE come from the germline V gene (reference sequence). Trimming cost V 0 bases and J 1 base; bases outside gene matches: 10. CDR3 residues: CASSLGQGVDHTNTEAFF. As DNA, the CDR3 is TGTGCCAGCAGCTTGGGACAGGGGGTCGACCACACGAACACTGAAGCTTTCTTT.

This clone was seen once. V gene TRBV10-3 combines with J gene TRBJ1-5; maybe TRBD1 (6 bases). The CDR3 is made up of 15 amino acids. Trimming took 8 bases from V and 4 from J, leaving 18 bases between them. CDR1 is ENHRY and CDR2 is SYGVKD in the germline V gene. Written as DNA, the CDR3 is TGTGCCATCGGCGGGGGGCCAGGCGGAAATCAGCCCCAGCATTTT. Its translation: CAIGGGPGGNQPQHF.

The V and J genes are TRBV11-1 and TRBJ2-1; TRBD2 aligns across 8 bases. This CDR3 has 16 residues. V dropped 5 bases and J dropped 4; count of bases not matched to a gene: 10. Germline V gene lookup returns CDR1 SGHAT and CDR2 FQDESV (reference sequence). CDR3 loop: CASSHRGSGVYNEQFF. CDR3 sequence (DNA): TGTGCCAGCAGCCACCGCGGTAGCGGGGTTTACAATGAGCAGTTCTTC.